Listed below are T cell receptor beta chains from one sample, sequenced in a study of a mutant IDH1 vaccine in newly diagnosed glioma. Measured with immunoSEQ multiplex PCR; TCRdb has only the in-frame clones, and not every one. The repertoire holds tens of thousands of clones, with 79% as singletons. The sample in question was PBMCs, obtained from a glioma patient treated with radiotherapy, temozolomide or both. These receptors came from a man aged 50-60 years with glioma. CDR3s include the opening cysteine and the closing phenylalanine or tryptophan. Each record gives: V gene, J gene, CDR3 protein.

TRBV19	TRBJ1-6	CASSTGLNSPLHF
TRBV4-1	TRBJ1-2	CASSQDRGRNYGYTF
TRBV6-1	TRBJ1-1	CASRNQENTEAFF
TRBV5-6	TRBJ2-7	CASSSGTGAEEQYF
TRBV5-6	TRBJ2-2	CASSPGRGRSTGELFF
TRBV4-3	TRBJ2-7	CASSQGGLTSSYEQYF
TRBV19	TRBJ1-5	CASTPQGQGGNQPQHF
TRBV19	TRBJ1-4	CASKGGNEKLFF
TRBV6-6	TRBJ1-4	CASSYPDRGEKLFF
TRBV7-2	TRBJ2-1	CASSLLDRANEQFF
TRBV18	TRBJ1-5	CASSPREYQPQHF
TRBV6-1	TRBJ1-2	CASSEASRGYGYTF
TRBV30	TRBJ1-1	CAWTVTGNTEAFF
TRBV25-1	TRBJ2-2	CASGVISGELFF
TRBV20-1	TRBJ1-1	CSAHPTEAFF
TRBV6-1	TRBJ2-1	CASSEGIGGYNEQFF